The 15 T cell receptor beta chains listed next were all sequenced from one sample in a study of OX40 agonist ivuxolimab in advanced cancers. TCRdb's table, derived via immunoSEQ multiplex PCR, lists solely in-frame clones and lacks some. The sample records about 90,000 clones, about 90% being singletons. The sequences come from CD4+ or CD8+ T cells sorted from blood, collected in a trial of the OX40 agonist ivuxolimab. These TCRs come from an adult with an advanced solid tumor such as melanoma, head and neck, liver or kidney cancer.

The chain carries TRBV28 and TRBJ2-3; D possibly matches TRBD1 or TRBD2 (5 bases each). V was trimmed by 6 bases and J by 1 base, leaving 20 bases between them. CDR3 length equals 17 residues. Per the germline V gene, CDR1 is MDHEN and CDR2 is SYDVKM. The CDR3: CASRKIRDASGTDTQYF. The CDR3 DNA sequence: TGTGCCAGCAGGAAAATCCGGGACGCCTCCGGCACAGATACGCAGTATTTT.

The chain has TRBV28 and TRBJ2-7; tentatively, D is TRBD2 (6 bases). V was shortened by 2 bases and J by 2 bases, with 16 bases between the two germline ends. The germline V gene has CDR1 MDHEN and CDR2 SYDVKM. The CDR3 has 16 residues. This chain's CDR3 is CASSLMGGGLPYEQYF. DNA for the CDR3: TGTGCCAGCAGTTTAATGGGTGGCGGACTACCCTACGAGCAGTACTTC.

The chain uses TRBV19 and TRBJ2-7, with unresolved D. The CDR3 totals 13 residues. Trimming removed 3 bases at V and 3 bases at J, with 9 bases between. Germline CDR1 and CDR2: LNHDA and SQIVND (reference sequence). CDR3 sequence: CASSIGLNYEQYF. As DNA, the CDR3 is TGTGCCAGTAGTATTGGGCTTAACTACGAGCAGTACTTC. Supplemented by reference TRBV19 and TRBJ2-7, the full variable domain reads DGGITQSPKYLFRKEGQNVTLSCEQNLNHDAMYWYRQDPGQGLRLIYYSQIVNDFQKGDIAEGYSVSREKKESFPLTVTSAQKNPTAFYLCASSIGLNYEQYFGPGTRLTVT.

The gene calls are TRBV18 and TRBJ2-2; D is unclear. The CDR3 is 12 amino acids. The germline gives CDR1 KGHSH, CDR2 LQKENI. V lost 2 bases and J 2 bases, leaving 0 bases between the germline ends. The CDR3 spells CASSPNTGELFF. The CDR3 DNA sequence: TGTGCCAGCTCACCAAACACCGGGGAGCTGTTTTTT.

The gene calls are TRBV27 and TRBJ2-1, with TRBD2 matching 14 bases. Germline V gene data show CDR1 as MNHEY and CDR2 as SMNVEV (reference sequence). CDR3 size: 15 residues. Germline trimming cut 4 bases from V and 9 bases from J; bases unmatched to any gene: 5. The CDR3 nucleotides read TGTGCCAGCAGTTACGGGACTAGCGGGAGACTTGAGCAGTTCTTC. It is translated as CASSYGTSGRLEQFF.

This clone turned up a few times. This CDR3 reads CSVEGGQPESIGGYTF. CDR3 nucleotide sequence: TGCAGCGTTGAAGGGGGACAGCCCGAATCTATCGGTGGCTACACCTTC. This rearrangement joins TRBV29-1 to TRBJ1-2; TRBD1 matches at 7 bases. The CDR3 is 16 amino acids. With V trimmed by 1 base and J by 7 bases, 15 bases remained unmatched. Germline lookup yields CDR1 SQVTM and CDR2 ANQGSEA. The full variable domain, with the rest looked up from reference TRBV29-1 and TRBJ1-2, is SAVISQKPSRDICQRGTSLTIQCQVDSQVTMMFWYRQQPGQSLTLIATANQGSEATYESGFVIDKFPISRPNLTFSTLTVSNMSPEDSSIYLCSVEGGQPESIGGYTFGSGTRLTVV.

The rearrangement links TRBV28 to TRBJ1-3; the D gene is possibly TRBD1 (5 bases). Germline values: CDR1 MDHEN, CDR2 SYDVKM. The V end lost 1 base, the J end lost 3 bases, and 13 bases lay between the germline ends. The CDR3 spans 16 residues. The CDR3 region has the DNA TGTGCCAGCAGTTTATTGGCAGGGTCGGATGGAAACACCATATATTTT. Translated: CASSLLAGSDGNTIYF.

The chain carries TRBV7-9 and TRBJ2-5; D might be TRBD1 (5 bases). This CDR3 is built from 17 residues. The germline CDR1 and CDR2 sequences are SEHNR and FQNEAQ (reference sequence). Between the trimmed V and J ends, which lost 2 bases and 7 bases, there was a span of 23 bases. CDR3 in amino acids: CASSLWPSEKGRVTQYF. The CDR3 DNA sequence: TGTGCCAGCAGCTTATGGCCTTCGGAGAAGGGGCGTGTGACCCAGTACTTC. The full variable domain, rest sourced from reference TRBV7-9 and TRBJ2-5, is DTGVSQNPRHKITKRGQNVTFRCDPISEHNRLYWYRQTLGQGPEFLTYFQNEAQLEKSRLLSDRFSAERPKGSFSTLEIQRTEQGDSAMYLCASSLWPSEKGRVTQYFGPGTRLLVL.

This clone was observed a single time. The genes are TRBV5-1 and TRBJ2-1, with 12 bases fitting TRBD2. The CDR3 totals 16 residues. Germline lookup yields CDR1 SGHRS and CDR2 YFSETQ. V was pared by 4 bases and J by 3 bases, with 5 bases of the junction left unmatched. CDR3 DNA sequence: TGCGCCAGCAGCCCCCGGACTAGCGGGAACTACAATGAGCAGTTCTTC. The encoded protein is CASSPRTSGNYNEQFF.

Remarks on this clone: Other DNA sequences in this specimen translate into the identical CDR3. The V call is TRBV30, the J call TRBJ2-5; D is ambiguous. The germline V and J ends were trimmed by 0 bases and 5 bases, with 4 bases remaining between them. CDR3 length: 11 amino acids. The germline CDR1 and CDR2 sequences are GTSNPN and SVGIG (reference sequence). CDR3 amino acids: CAWSVVETQYF. DNA for the CDR3: TGTGCCTGGAGTGTAGTGGAGACCCAGTACTTC.

The chain links TRBV30 to TRBJ1-2; D perhaps matches TRBD1 (6 bases). The CDR3 extends over 13 amino acids. Trimming cost V 2 bases and J 7 bases, with 14 bases left between them. Germline lookup yields CDR1 GTSNPN and CDR2 SVGIG (reference sequence). The CDR3 loop reads CAWSTGGAAGYTF. The CDR3 bases are TGTGCCTGGAGTACTGGGGGCGCGGCTGGCTACACCTTC.

The table lists this clone with a count of one. The chain joins TRBV27 to TRBJ2-7; 10 bases align to TRBD2. This CDR3 has 16 amino acids. V dropped 5 bases and J dropped 3; count of bases not matched to a gene: 10. CDR1 MNHEY and CDR2 SMNVEV come from the germline V gene (reference sequence). CDR3 in DNA: TGTGCCAGCAGTCCAGGACTAGCGGCGGCCCTCTACGAGCAGTACTTC. Its translation is CASSPGLAAALYEQYF.

The chain joins TRBV19 to TRBJ2-7; no clear D gene. Germline V CDR1 and CDR2: LNHDA, SQIVND (reference sequence). The CDR3 is 12 residues long. Trimming took 3 bases from V and 5 from J, leaving 8 bases between them. The CDR3 DNA reads as TGTGCCAGTAGTATTTTGGGAAACGAGCAGTACTTC. Translating gives CASSILGNEQYF.

There are a few counts of this clone. V usage is TRBV12-2 and J usage is TRBJ2-5; TRBD2 is taken as the D call from the table, unchecked against the DNA. TRBV12-2 is assigned pseudogene status. The CDR3 totals 17 residues. The CDR3 DNA is TGTGCAAGTCCCTCAGAAACGCTAGCGGGAGTAGAAGAGACCCAGTACTTC. Its translation: CASPSETLAGVEETQYF.

The rearrangement links TRBV30 to TRBJ1-2, with 7 bases lining up with TRBD1. The CDR3 contains 13 residues. Trimming removed 0 bases from V and 4 bases from J; junction bases left unmatched: 2. Germline V gene lookup returns CDR1 GTSNPN and CDR2 SVGIG (reference sequence). The CDR3 region is CAWSVPGGYGYTF. CDR3 DNA sequence: TGTGCCTGGAGTGTCCCAGGGGGCTATGGCTACACCTTC.